These 15 T cell receptor beta chains were sequenced from one sample in a study of T-cell reconstitution after alpha-beta-depleted transplantation in children. It was with unique molecular identifiers that the TCRbeta library was prepared. From the PCR reads, TCRdb called clonotypes with MiXCR, one entry per CDR3 protein. The table shows around 200,000 distinct CDR3 sequences, with approximately 7% occurring only once. The sample consisted of PBMCs from the stem cell graft donor, taken from the stem cell graft. The origin of the receptors is a human donor who donated a stem cell graft to a child with Wiskott-Aldrich syndrome.

The table lists this clonotype with many counts. At one boundary the junction diverges from the germline segment, which might be a read error. The chain has TRBV24-1 and TRBJ2-1; 7 bases match TRBD2. The CDR3 length is 15 residues. Looked up from germline, CDR1 is KGHDR and CDR2 is SFDVKD. Here the CDR3 reads CATSGGSNSYNEQFF. CDR3 DNA: TGTGCCACGAGTGGCGGGAGCAATTCCTACAATGAGCAGTTCTTC.

In this sample, this clonotype turned up many times. This chain links TRBV20-1 with TRBJ1-4; 9 bases match TRBD1. The junction had 6 bases not matched to a gene; V was cut back by 5 bases and J by 8 bases. CDR1 DFQATT and CDR2 SNEGSKA come from the germline V gene (reference sequence). The CDR3 totals 13 residues. CDR3 residues: CSASDRGGEKLFF. For the CDR3, the DNA is TGCAGTGCTTCGGACAGGGGAGGGGAAAAACTGTTTTTT.

This clonotype has more than one count but fewer than ten. DNA of the CDR3: TGTGCCAGCAGTTATCAACTAGCTGGATGGTTCTTC. Translating it yields CASSYQLAGWFF. The V and J genes are TRBV6-2 or TRBV6-3 and TRBJ2-1; maybe TRBD2 (6 bases). Trimming stripped 3 bases from V and 15 bases from J, with 15 bases between. This CDR3 comprises 12 residues. Germline CDR1 is MNHEY and CDR2 is SVGEGT.

This clonotype was counted ten times or more. The chain uses TRBV15 and TRBJ2-1; possible D gene TRBD2, 6 bases. CDR1 and CDR2 (germline): LNHNV, YYDKDF (reference sequence). The CDR3 has 17 amino acids. Trimming pared 0 bases from V and 0 bases from J, leaving 12 bases between. The CDR3 bases are TGTGCCACCAGCAGAGACGGGGGACCGATCTCCTACAATGAGCAGTTCTTC. The encoded protein is CATSRDGGPISYNEQFF.

J is TRBJ2-1 and V is TRBV5-5; no reliable D call. Trimming stripped 2 bases from V and 10 bases from J, with 16 bases between. CDR3 length: 14 amino acids. Germline values: CDR1 SGHKS, CDR2 YYEKEE (reference sequence). The CDR3 DNA is TGTGCCAGCAGCTTTTTGTTGACGATCAAAGAGCAGTTCTTC. Translating gives CASSFLLTIKEQFF.

This clonotype came up many times. V usage is TRBV27 and J usage is TRBJ1-5; D ambiguous. V was cut by 3 bases and J by 1 base, with 10 bases left in between. From germline, CDR1 is MNHEY and CDR2 SMNVEV (reference sequence). There are 15 residues in the CDR3. The CDR3 sequence: CASSLVGQSNQPQHF. The CDR3 region has the DNA TGTGCCAGCAGTTTGGTAGGGCAGAGCAATCAGCCCCAGCATTTT.

This clonotype has ten or more counts. The V gene is TRBV4-1, the J gene TRBJ2-6; 12 nucleotides line up with TRBD1. The J segment lost 4 bases and the V segment lost 4 bases, leaving 8 bases of the junction unmatched. The CDR3 consists of 18 residues. Germline assignment: CDR1 MGHRA and CDR2 YSYEKL. Here the CDR3 DNA reads TGCGCCAGCAGCCTGGGGGGACAGGGGGCCTCCGGGGCCAACGTCCTGACTTTC. It specifies CASSLGGQGASGANVLTF.

The sample holds many counts of this clonotype. The gene calls are TRBV12-3 or TRBV12-4 and TRBJ2-2; D possibly corresponds to TRBD1 (6 bases). V was clipped by 6 bases and J by 0 bases, with 17 bases between them. The CDR3 sequence is 17 residues long. Here the CDR3 reads CASRMDRRFPNTGELFF. The CDR3 nucleotides are TGTGCCAGCAGAATGGACAGAAGATTTCCGAACACCGGGGAGCTGTTTTTT.

This clonotype was picked up many times. The chain uses TRBV10-3 and TRBJ1-2; D might be TRBD1 (5 bases). The germline gives CDR1 ENHRY, CDR2 SYGVKD. The CDR3 consists of 14 residues. With 0 bases removed from V and 4 bases from J, the gap between germline ends came to 9 bases. This CDR3 reads CAISESGEIYGYTF. DNA of the CDR3: TGTGCCATCAGTGAGTCAGGGGAGATCTATGGCTACACCTTC.

There are a few counts of this clonotype. The rearrangement links TRBV20-1 to TRBJ1-5, with TRBD1 as a possible D gene (5 bases). Germline CDR1 and CDR2: DFQATT and SNEGSKA (reference sequence). V gave up 4 bases and J gave up 3 bases, with 13 bases separating them. CDR3 size: 14 residues. The chain's CDR3 is CSATGLGSNQPQHF. In DNA, the CDR3 is TGCAGTGCTACGGGGCTAGGTTCCAATCAGCCCCAGCATTTT.

This clonotype was picked up many times. The chain has TRBV5-1 and TRBJ2-5; 7 positions match TRBD2. The V segment lost 2 bases and the J segment 5 bases; nucleotides outside the gene matches: 9. CDR3 length equals 15 residues. The germline V gene has CDR1 SGHRS and CDR2 YFSETQ. This CDR3 is CASSFGGTTQETQYF. For the CDR3, the DNA is TGCGCCAGCAGCTTCGGCGGGACTACTCAGGAGACCCAGTACTTC.

The V and J genes are TRBV21-1 and TRBJ2-2; the DNA was not used to check the table's D call, TRBD2. TRBV21-1 is an annotated pseudogene. The length of the CDR3 is 17 residues. In DNA, the CDR3 is TGTGCCACCCACCCGGCTCTAGCGGGGGGATATGCCGGGGAGCTGTTTTTT. This codes for CATHPALAGGYAGELFF.

This clonotype came up many times. The gene calls are TRBV6-1 and TRBJ2-5; 8 bases align to TRBD2. The V gene's germline CDR1 is MNHNS and CDR2 SASEGT. V dropped 7 bases and J dropped 5; count of bases not matched to a gene: 9. The CDR3 contains 14 residues. The CDR3 coding sequence is TGTGCCAGCACCCCCACGGGGGGGTTGGAGACCCAGTACTTC. Amino acid sequence: CASTPTGGLETQYF.

The gene calls are TRBV5-1 and TRBJ2-6; 10 bases fit TRBD1. Germline V gives CDR1 SGHRS, CDR2 YFSETQ. The V gene end was trimmed by 5 bases and the J gene end by 0 bases; junction bases not matched to a gene: 14. This CDR3 has 20 amino acids. CDR3 bases: TGCGCCAGCAGACAAGACAGGGGGCAGAGTAGGAGCTCTGGGGCCAACGTCCTGACTTTC. Translated: CASRQDRGQSRSSGANVLTF.

This clonotype occurred many times. This chain links TRBV6-5 with TRBJ1-3, with D uncertain. Per the germline V gene, CDR1 is MNHEY and CDR2 is SVGAGI. Trimming took off 3 bases at V and 0 bases at J, with 12 bases between the two ends. The CDR3 covers 16 residues. CDR3: CASSYWVKSSGNTIYF. The CDR3 DNA sequence: TGTGCCAGCAGTTATTGGGTGAAAAGCTCTGGAAACACCATATATTTT.